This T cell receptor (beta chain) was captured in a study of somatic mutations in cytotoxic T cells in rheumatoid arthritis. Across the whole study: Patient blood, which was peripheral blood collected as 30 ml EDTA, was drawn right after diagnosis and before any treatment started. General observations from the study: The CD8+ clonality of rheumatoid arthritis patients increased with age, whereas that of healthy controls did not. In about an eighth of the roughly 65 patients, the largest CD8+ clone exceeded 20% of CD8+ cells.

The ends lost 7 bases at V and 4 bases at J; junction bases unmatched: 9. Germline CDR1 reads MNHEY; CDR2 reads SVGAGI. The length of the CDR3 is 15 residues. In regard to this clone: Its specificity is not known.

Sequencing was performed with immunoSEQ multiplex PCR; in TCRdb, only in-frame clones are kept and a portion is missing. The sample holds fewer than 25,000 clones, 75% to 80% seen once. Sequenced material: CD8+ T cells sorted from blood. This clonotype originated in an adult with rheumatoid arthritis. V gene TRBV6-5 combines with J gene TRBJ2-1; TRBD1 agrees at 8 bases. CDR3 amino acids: CASTADHRGYNEQFF. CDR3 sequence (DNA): TGTGCCAGCACCGCGGACCACAGGGGGTACAATGAGCAGTTCTTC.